These T cell receptor beta chains were read from a single sample in a study of T cell repertoires in cytomegalovirus infection. One entry per CDR3 protein results from TCRdb running MiXCR on the reads. Of almost 300,000 distinct CDR3 sequences listed, around 9.6% are singletons. Sequencing input: PBMCs. These receptors were taken from a human donor in good health (CMV status not recorded). Some clones in this sample may be carry-over from other donors' samples. CDR3s leave out the opening cysteine and the closing phenylalanine or tryptophan.

TRBV6-1 | ASSEGDRGKVEQY
TRBV12-3/TRBV12-4 | ASSPFQETQY
TRBV5-5 | ASSGYGGPSDSPLH
TRBV7-2 | ASSIGQGREAF
TRBV28 | ASSPTHPSSYNEQF
TRBV4-1 | ASSQVSSGEKLF
TRBV2 | ASSSQGTTNEKLF
TRBV6-4 | ASSDRDSGANVLT
TRBV4-3 | ASSQDLLGSYNEQF
TRBV6-5 | ASSYDSNYNYGYT
TRBV29-1 | SVTLARSSYEQY
TRBV7-6 | ASSSYWLAGQETQY
TRBV3-1 | ASSHEDRGKTF
TRBV14 | ASSQEAYTEAF
TRBV6-2/TRBV6-3 | ASKSGQGTGSGELF
TRBV4-3 | ASSQVYHMNTEAF
TRBV5-4 | ASSLAKGSGETQY
TRBV28 | ASSFAGSGYT
TRBV7-9 | ASSQTKGMNTEAF
TRBV9 | ASSNQAESNTGELF
TRBV7-6 | ASSLVLMTSRSYNEQF
TRBV19 | ASSISRGIYNEQF
TRBV6-6 | ASSRPKGLADYNEQF
TRBV28 | ASIPGPRRTEAF
TRBV6-5 | ASSYSGTGTNYGYT
TRBV15 | ATSRDESGGANEQF
TRBV20-1 | SARPQRGPSYEQY
TRBV5-4 | ASSYHSRVVAENYGYT
TRBV6-5 | ASSPGTPRTQY
TRBV2 | ASIGLADTGELF
TRBV23-1 | ASSQVVLAVTEQY
TRBV12-3/TRBV12-4 | ATRTDNNYT
TRBV12-3/TRBV12-4 | ASSLGTLGAF
TRBV7-2 | ASSPVGGYGYT
TRBV3-1 | ASSQETTLT
TRBV5-1 | ASSLAGQKGEKLF
TRBV5-1 | ASSLTRTVGSNYGYT
TRBV20-1 | SATSGSQRRDEQY
TRBV5-4 | ASSYRSAGTDTQY
TRBV10-3 | ALTKGNGNGEAF
TRBV19 | ASSKMNTEAF
TRBV20-1 | SARDPSLRYEQY
TRBV2 | ASSVWGGPMNTEAF
TRBV20-1 | SARQTTQETQY
TRBV19 | ASSSIGGGNEQF
TRBV9 | ASSVGGGGATGELF
TRBV5-4 | ASSLGRSSTDTQY
TRBV23-1 | ASSQSRSRNTEAF
TRBV15 | ATSRQGSGNTIY
TRBV14 | ASSQGDTRNTEAF
TRBV27 | ASSFEGVAGELF
TRBV29-1 | SVSRSGTQY